What follows are 21 T cell receptor beta chains derived from one specimen sequenced in a study of cytomegalovirus exposure and HLA in healthy donors. Primers included in the PCR were 60 Vbeta and 13 Jbeta primers. The repertoire was sequenced with immunoSEQ multiplex PCR; TCRdb's copy has only in-frame clones and lacks some. The data hold roughly 200,000 clones, with 77% observed a single time. Specimen: PBMCs. The receptors were sampled from a woman in her sixties in good health and CMV-seropositive.

This clone was picked up a small number of times. In DNA, the CDR3 is TGTGCCAGCAATTCCCCGACTAGCGGGCACGGGGCCCCCTACGAGCAGTACTTC. The encoded protein is CASNSPTSGHGAPYEQYF. The chain has TRBV28 and TRBJ2-7, with TRBD2 matching over 10 bases. V lost 7 bases, J lost 2 bases, and 17 bases stayed unmatched. The CDR3 consists of 18 residues. CDR1 and CDR2 (germline): MDHEN, SYDVKM.

The V gene is TRBV7-9, the J gene TRBJ1-2, with D possibly matching TRBD1 (6 bases). The CDR3 has 13 amino acids. V was trimmed by 5 bases and J by 0 bases, leaving 7 bases between them. The germline V gene has CDR1 SEHNR and CDR2 FQNEAQ (reference sequence). CDR3 region: CASSHRANYGYTF. The CDR3 coding sequence is TGTGCCAGCAGCCACAGGGCTAACTATGGCTACACCTTC.

This clone was seen just once. The genes are TRBV2 and TRBJ1-2; a weak D match, TRBD1 (6 bases). The CDR3 runs to 15 residues. In germline, CDR1 is SNHLY, CDR2 FYNNEI. The germline V and J ends were trimmed by 3 bases and 5 bases, with 16 bases remaining between them. The CDR3 region has the DNA TGTGCCAGCAGTGATCGGGTGGGGCAGGGGTATGGCTACACCTTC. Its translation is CASSDRVGQGYGYTF.

The CDR3 region is CAWSAGPPNQPQHF. The CDR3 coding sequence is TGTGCCTGGAGTGCAGGCCCTCCGAATCAGCCCCAGCATTTT. The rearrangement joins TRBV30 to TRBJ1-5; unclear D gene. Germline V lookup: CDR1 GTSNPN, CDR2 SVGIG (reference sequence). This CDR3 region has 14 residues. V was clipped by 1 base and J by 4 bases, with 11 bases between them.

The genes are TRBV5-1 and TRBJ2-7; 11 positions agree with TRBD2. Germline V gene data show CDR1 as SGHRS and CDR2 as YFSETQ. The CDR3 is 13 residues long. Trimming took 5 bases from V and 9 from J; bases not matched to a gene: 7. In nucleotides, the CDR3 is TGCGCCAGCAGTTCGACTAGCGGGGAAAGGCAGTACTTC. Translated: CASSSTSGERQYF.

The chain couples TRBV5-1 to TRBJ2-7; D is possibly TRBD1 (6 bases). Germline-derived CDR1 and CDR2 are SGHRS and YFSETQ. The CDR3 length is 14 residues. Trimming pared 0 bases from V and 3 bases from J, leaving 10 bases between. The chain's CDR3 is CASSLGIGGYEQYF. The CDR3 DNA reads as TGCGCCAGCAGCTTGGGGATAGGGGGCTACGAGCAGTACTTC. The complete variable domain, with remaining parts taken from reference TRBV5-1 and TRBJ2-7, reads KAGVTQTPRYLIKTRGQQVTLSCSPISGHRSVSWYQQTPGQGLQFLFEYFSETQRNKGNFPGRFSGRQFSNSRSEMNVSTLELGDSALYLCASSLGIGGYEQYFGPGTRLTVT.

This sequence joins TRBV11-1 and TRBJ2-5, with no clear D. Germline loops: CDR1 SGHAT, CDR2 FQDESV (reference sequence). V lost 3 bases and J 5 bases, leaving 7 bases between the germline ends. The CDR3 sequence is 12 residues long. The CDR3 DNA reads TGTGCCAGCAGCTTTGCCGGGGAGACCCAGTACTTC. Its translation is CASSFAGETQYF.

The V gene is TRBV27, the J gene TRBJ2-5, with 9 bases identical to TRBD2. J was trimmed by 4 bases and V by 2 bases; bases with no gene match: 11. The CDR3 totals 17 residues. CDR1 MNHEY and CDR2 SMNVEV come from the germline V gene (reference sequence). This CDR3 is CASSLRAASGARETQYF. The CDR3 nucleotides are TGTGCCAGCAGTTTAAGGGCGGCTAGCGGGGCTAGAGAGACCCAGTACTTC.

The table lists this clone with a few counts. V usage is TRBV19 and J usage is TRBJ1-2, with 8 positions matching TRBD1. CDR3 size: 14 residues. With 4 bases clipped from V and 3 bases from J, the junction kept 4 bases outside the gene matches. CDR1 and CDR2 from the germline V gene are LNHDA and SQIVND (reference sequence). The CDR3 reads CASSKLQGDYGYTF. The CDR3, as DNA: TGTGCCAGTAGTAAGTTACAGGGGGACTATGGCTACACCTTC.

V is TRBV5-4 and J is TRBJ2-5; 7 bases align to TRBD2. The CDR3 totals 14 residues. The junction had 4 bases not matched to a gene; V was cut back by 4 bases and J by 1 base. CDR1 SGHNT and CDR2 YYREEE come from the germline V gene (reference sequence). CDR3 DNA sequence: TGTGCCAGCAGCCCTCCTAGCGGCCAAGAGACCCAGTACTTC. Encoded protein: CASSPPSGQETQYF. The full variable domain, with the rest looked up from reference TRBV5-4 and TRBJ2-5, is ETGVTQSPTHLIKTRGQQVTLRCSSQSGHNTVSWYQQALGQGPQFIFQYYREEENGRGNFPPRFSGLQFPNYSSELNVNALELDDSALYLCASSPPSGQETQYFGPGTRLLVL.

The DNA of the CDR3 is TGTGCCAGCAGCTACGCAGCAGATACGCAGTATTTT. As protein: CASSYAADTQYF. The chain is built from TRBV9 and TRBJ2-3, with D unclear. V gave up 4 bases and J gave up 4 bases, with 7 bases separating them. The germline V gene encodes CDR1 SGDLS and CDR2 YYNGEE. The CDR3 sequence is 12 residues long. Complete variable domain (other parts from reference TRBV9 and TRBJ2-3): DSGVTQTPKHLITATGQRVTLRCSPRSGDLSVYWYQQSLDQGLQFLIQYYNGEERAKGNILERFSAQQFPDLHSELNLSSLELGDSALYFCASSYAADTQYFGPGTRLTVL.

The chain uses TRBV7-9 and TRBJ2-1; D call uncertain. Trimming pared 2 bases from V and 5 bases from J, leaving 4 bases between. Germline CDR1 and CDR2: SEHNR and FQNEAQ (reference sequence). The length of the CDR3 is 12 residues. The CDR3 DNA is TGTGCCAGCAGCTTATTAAACAATGAGCAGTTCTTC. Translated, it gives CASSLLNNEQFF.

This clone has only one observation. V usage is TRBV7-2 and J usage is TRBJ2-7; TRBD1 matches 8 bases. The CDR3 has 15 residues. V was pared by 4 bases and J by 5 bases, with 10 bases of the junction left unmatched. CDR1 and CDR2 from the germline V gene are SGHTA and FQGNSA. The CDR3 loop reads CASSSQGAVRNEQYF. CDR3 in DNA: TGTGCCAGCAGCTCCCAGGGGGCTGTGAGGAACGAGCAGTACTTC.

This clone has a single count. The V gene is TRBV5-5, the J gene TRBJ1-1; 9 bases agree with TRBD1. The J segment lost 5 bases and the V segment lost 4 bases, leaving 3 bases of the junction unmatched. CDR1 SGHKS and CDR2 YYEKEE come from the germline V gene (reference sequence). The CDR3 totals 13 residues. The CDR3 coding sequence is TGTGCCAGCAGCCTGACAGGGGGGACTGAAGCTTTCTTT. It yields the protein CASSLTGGTEAFF.

V gene TRBV19 combines with J gene TRBJ2-7; maybe TRBD1 (6 bases). The CDR3 has 12 residues. The ends were cut back, 6 bases at V and 7 bases at J, with 13 bases in the middle. The germline V gene has CDR1 LNHDA and CDR2 SQIVND (reference sequence). Here the CDR3 DNA reads TGTGCCAGTAGAGGGACACCGGTTGAGCAGTACTTC. Residues: CASRGTPVEQYF.

In this sample, this clone turned up once. This specimen includes other DNA sequences encoding the same CDR3. The chain links TRBV5-1 to TRBJ1-1; 10 bases map to TRBD1. Germline values: CDR1 SGHRS, CDR2 YFSETQ. The CDR3 sequence is 14 residues long. J gave up 1 base and V 4 bases, and 1 base lay outside the gene matches. The CDR3 DNA follows: TGCGCCAGCAGCCGGGACAGGGGGAACACTGAAGCTTTCTTT. It yields the protein CASSRDRGNTEAFF. The variable domain in full, with the rest retrieved from reference TRBV5-1 and TRBJ1-1, is KAGVTQTPRYLIKTRGQQVTLSCSPISGHRSVSWYQQTPGQGLQFLFEYFSETQRNKGNFPGRFSGRQFSNSRSEMNVSTLELGDSALYLCASSRDRGNTEAFFGQGTRLTVV.

This clone was seen a handful of times. The chain combines TRBV10-3 with TRBJ1-2; D call uncertain. In germline, CDR1 is ENHRY, CDR2 SYGVKD. Trimming stripped 0 bases from V and 4 bases from J, with 9 bases between. This CDR3 has 14 residues. CDR3 residues: CAISESVGVYGYTF. CDR3 DNA: TGTGCCATCAGTGAGTCTGTGGGCGTCTATGGCTACACCTTC.

This chain uses TRBV29-1 with TRBJ2-5; the match to TRBD2 covers 7 bases. The CDR3 sequence is 12 residues long. Losses at the gene ends were 6 bases for V and 4 bases for J; bases not matched to a gene: 5. Germline CDR1 SQVTM, CDR2 ANQGSEA. DNA for the CDR3: TGCAGCGTGGGGGGGGGAGGAGAGACCCAGTACTTC. Its translation: CSVGGGGETQYF.

This clone was seen a few times. This sequence joins TRBV5-1 and TRBJ2-1; 9 nucleotides agree with TRBD1. The germline gives CDR1 SGHRS, CDR2 YFSETQ. There are 16 residues in the CDR3. V lost 4 bases and J lost 5; bases outside the gene matches: 10. CDR3 DNA sequence: TGCGCCAGCAGCGGAAATCCGGGACAGGGCAACAATGAGCAGTTCTTC. It is translated as CASSGNPGQGNNEQFF.

Only a few counts were recorded for this clone. The rearrangement joins TRBV15 to TRBJ2-7; the D gene is possibly TRBD1 (6 bases). V lost 1 base and J lost 0, with 10 bases in between. Germline CDR1 reads LNHNV; CDR2 reads YYDKDF (reference sequence). The CDR3 loop spans 15 amino acids. The CDR3 loop reads CATSRGRDNSYEQYF. In DNA, the CDR3 is TGTGCCACCAGCAGAGGAAGGGACAACTCCTACGAGCAGTACTTC.

The rearrangement uses TRBV18 and TRBJ1-2; unclear D gene. The CDR3 has 13 residues. Germline-derived CDR1 and CDR2 are KGHSH and LQKENI. With 3 bases removed from V and 9 bases from J, the gap between germline ends came to 14 bases. The CDR3 sequence: CASSPSSDTRYTF. The CDR3 nucleotides are TGTGCCAGCTCACCGTCGTCTGACACCCGCTACACCTTC.